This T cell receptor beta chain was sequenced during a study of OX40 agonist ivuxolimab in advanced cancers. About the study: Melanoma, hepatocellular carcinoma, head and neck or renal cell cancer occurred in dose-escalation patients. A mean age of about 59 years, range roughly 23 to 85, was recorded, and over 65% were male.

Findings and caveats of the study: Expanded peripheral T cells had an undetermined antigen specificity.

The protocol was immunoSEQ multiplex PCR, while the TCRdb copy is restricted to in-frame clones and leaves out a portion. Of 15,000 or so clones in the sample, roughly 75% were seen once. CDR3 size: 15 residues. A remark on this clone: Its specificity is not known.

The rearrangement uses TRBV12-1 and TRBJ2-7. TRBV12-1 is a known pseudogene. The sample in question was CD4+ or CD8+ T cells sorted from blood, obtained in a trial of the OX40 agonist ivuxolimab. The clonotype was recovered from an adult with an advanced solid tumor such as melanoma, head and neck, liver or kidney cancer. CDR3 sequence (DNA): TGTGCCAGCAGCTTTTGCGGGACATTCTCCTACGAGCAGTACTTC. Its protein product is CASSFCGTFSYEQYF.